These 15 T cell receptor beta chains were sequenced from one sample in a study of CD8 T cells in ankylosing spondylitis. One entry per CDR3 protein results from TCRdb running MiXCR on the 5' RACE reads. The sample yields fewer than 250,000 distinct CDR3 sequences, more than 9% seen once. Input material: blood, either unsorted or a sorted T cell fraction (not recorded which). These receptors all come from a male donor with ankylosing spondylitis or in good health (not recorded which).

This clonotype was detected ten times or more. The chain carries TRBV12-3 or TRBV12-4 and TRBJ2-5, with 7 bases that match TRBD1. CDR3 size: 15 residues. The J segment lost 1 base and the V segment lost 6 bases, leaving 8 bases of the junction unmatched. The CDR3 loop reads CASSKVGQIQETQYF. The CDR3 DNA reads as TGTGCCAGCAGCAAGGTGGGACAGATCCAAGAGACCCAGTACTTC.

The table lists this clonotype with many counts. The chain recombines TRBV20-1 with TRBJ2-1; 10 bases fit TRBD2. The J segment lost 8 bases and the V segment lost 3 bases, leaving 7 bases of the junction unmatched. This CDR3 is built from 14 residues. Germline CDR1 DFQATT, CDR2 SNEGSKA (reference sequence). Here the CDR3 reads CSASPSGGAYEQFF. The CDR3 nucleotides are TGCAGTGCTAGTCCGAGCGGGGGGGCTTATGAGCAGTTCTTC.

CDR3 sequence: CASTRTVAGTSTDTQYF. CDR3 DNA: TGTGCCAGCACCCGAACGGTAGCGGGGACTAGCACAGATACGCAGTATTTT. The rearrangement links TRBV5-5 to TRBJ2-3, with TRBD2 matching 8 bases. The CDR3 runs to 17 residues. Per the germline V gene, CDR1 is SGHKS and CDR2 is YYEKEE (reference sequence). The trim removed 6 bases at V and 0 bases at J, leaving 12 bases unmatched.

This clonotype has a count of ten or more. CDR3 coding DNA: TGCAGTGCTAGAGCGGGGGGCTCCGTCTATAATTCACCCCTCCACTTT. Translating gives CSARAGGSVYNSPLHF. The chain uses TRBV20-1 and TRBJ1-6; D might be TRBD1 (6 bases). The CDR3 sequence is 16 residues long. Germline V gene data show CDR1 as DFQATT and CDR2 as SNEGSKA (reference sequence). The V and J ends lost 1 base and 3 bases respectively, with 13 bases between them.

This clonotype has at least ten counts. This chain connects TRBV5-1 to TRBJ2-1; D is possibly TRBD2 (6 bases). The V end was cut by 4 bases, the J end by 2 bases, with 16 bases between. Germline V lookup: CDR1 SGHRS, CDR2 YFSETQ. This CDR3 contains 16 residues. The CDR3 is CASSARDFQTYNEQFF. In DNA form, the CDR3 reads TGCGCCAGCAGCGCGCGGGATTTCCAAACCTACAATGAGCAGTTCTTC.

The J gene is TRBJ2-3, the V gene TRBV5-1; TRBD2 aligns across 13 bases. V dropped 4 bases and J dropped 0; count of bases not matched to a gene: 8. CDR1 is SGHRS, CDR2 YFSETQ, per germline. The CDR3 has 18 amino acids. The CDR3 sequence is CASSRGTSGVPSTDTQYF. In DNA, the CDR3 is TGCGCCAGCAGCCGAGGGACTAGCGGGGTCCCTAGCACAGATACGCAGTATTTT. The full variable domain, completed using reference TRBV5-1 and TRBJ2-3, is KAGVTQTPRYLIKTRGQQVTLSCSPISGHRSVSWYQQTPGQGLQFLFEYFSETQRNKGNFPGRFSGRQFSNSRSEMNVSTLELGDSALYLCASSRGTSGVPSTDTQYFGPGTRLTVL.

This clonotype showed up just a few times. This chain uses TRBV4-2 with TRBJ2-7; 7 bases map to TRBD1. This CDR3 has 15 residues. Per the germline V gene, CDR1 is LGHNA and CDR2 is YNFKEQ. Trimming cost V 3 bases and J 4 bases; bases outside gene matches: 9. The CDR3 loop is CASSQPGTALYEQYF. DNA for the CDR3: TGTGCCAGCAGCCAGCCCGGGACAGCGTTATACGAGCAGTACTTC.

This clonotype was recorded a few times. The chain employs TRBV3-1 and TRBJ1-4; D is unclear. Per germline, CDR1 LGHDT and CDR2 YNNKEL (reference sequence). Deletions cut 0 bases from V and 13 bases from J, with 9 bases between. The CDR3 covers 12 residues. The CDR3 bases are TGTGCCAGCAGCCAAGAACCCAAGGGACTGTTTTTT. This gives the protein CASSQEPKGLFF.

The sample holds many counts of this clonotype. V usage is TRBV20-1 and J usage is TRBJ2-1; TRBD1 matches at 9 bases. There are 15 residues in the CDR3. CDR1 and CDR2 (germline): DFQATT, SNEGSKA (reference sequence). Trimming at V came to 0 bases and at J to 5 bases, leaving 5 bases not matched to a gene. CDR3: CSAREAGTGHNEQFF. As DNA, the CDR3 is TGCAGTGCTAGAGAAGCCGGGACAGGGCACAATGAGCAGTTCTTC.

Turning to this clonotype: The germline gene is not matched at one end of the junction; a read error may be the cause. The gene calls are TRBV10-3 and TRBJ2-1; TRBD2 agrees at 7 bases. Germline V gene lookup returns CDR1 ENHRY and CDR2 SYGVKD. The CDR3 has 17 amino acids. CDR3 coding DNA: TGTGCCATCAATGAGTCGGAGGCTAGCGGCGACTACAATGAGCAGTTCTTC. It is translated as CAINESEASGDYNEQFF.

This clonotype occurred a few times. This chain joins TRBV20-1 and TRBJ1-5; no clear D gene. Per germline, CDR1 DFQATT and CDR2 SNEGSKA (reference sequence). This CDR3 comprises 14 residues. V was shortened by 5 bases and J by 5 bases, with 16 bases between the two germline ends. In DNA form, the CDR3 reads TGCAGTGCTTGGCGGGAGGGCGACTATCAGCCCCAGCATTTT. Amino acids: CSAWREGDYQPQHF.

At least ten counts were recorded for this clonotype. The chain has TRBV7-2 and TRBJ2-7, with TRBD1 as a possible D gene (5 bases). V shed 2 bases and J shed 2 bases, with 10 bases lying between them. Germline CDR1 is SGHTA and CDR2 is FQGNSA. The CDR3 contains 14 residues. In DNA, the CDR3 is TGTGCCAGCAGCTTAACACAGGTCGCCTACGAGCAGTACTTC. Amino acid sequence: CASSLTQVAYEQYF.

Here the CDR3 DNA reads TGTGCCAGCAGCCCCTCGGGGGCGGGCACCGGGGAGCTGTTTTTT. Its translation is CASSPSGAGTGELFF. The chain is built from TRBV3-1 and TRBJ2-2, with D possibly being TRBD1 or TRBD2 (6 bases each). Looked up from germline, CDR1 is LGHDT and CDR2 is YNNKEL (reference sequence). Deletions cut 4 bases from V and 4 bases from J, with 13 bases between. This CDR3 comprises 15 residues.

This clonotype was seen at least ten times. The J gene is TRBJ2-3, the V gene TRBV5-6; TRBD1 agrees at 12 bases. Germline V gives CDR1 SGHDT, CDR2 YYEEEE. This CDR3 region has 16 residues. Trimming at V came to 3 bases and at J to 2 bases, leaving 4 bases not matched to a gene. CDR3: CASSSGQGAATDTQYF. CDR3 DNA sequence: TGTGCCAGCAGCTCGGGACAGGGGGCCGCCACAGATACGCAGTATTTT.

This clonotype was counted at least ten times. CDR3 DNA: TGTGCCACCAGTGTGGGTGGCCTTAGCAATCAGCCCCAGCATTTT. Translation: CATSVGGLSNQPQHF. The chain has TRBV24-1 and TRBJ1-5; D is undetermined. V shed 5 bases and J shed 0 bases, with 10 bases lying between them. The CDR3 loop spans 15 amino acids. The germline gives CDR1 KGHDR, CDR2 SFDVKD.